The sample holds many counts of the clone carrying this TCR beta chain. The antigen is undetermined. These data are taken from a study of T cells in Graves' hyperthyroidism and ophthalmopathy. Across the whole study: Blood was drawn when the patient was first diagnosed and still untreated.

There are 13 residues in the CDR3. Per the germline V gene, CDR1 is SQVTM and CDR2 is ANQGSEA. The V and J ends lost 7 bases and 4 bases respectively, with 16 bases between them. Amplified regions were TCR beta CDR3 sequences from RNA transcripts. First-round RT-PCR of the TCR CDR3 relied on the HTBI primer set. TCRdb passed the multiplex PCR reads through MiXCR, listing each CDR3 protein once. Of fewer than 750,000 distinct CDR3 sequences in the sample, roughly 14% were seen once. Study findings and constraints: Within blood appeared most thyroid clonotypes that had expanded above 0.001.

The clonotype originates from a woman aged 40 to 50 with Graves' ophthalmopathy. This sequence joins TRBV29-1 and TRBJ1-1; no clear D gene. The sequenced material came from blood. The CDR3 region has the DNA TGCAGCGACGGAGAGGCGTGGGGCACTGAAGCTTTCTTT. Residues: CSDGEAWGTEAFF.